Included here is one T cell receptor (beta chain) sequence, with context. This clonotype was observed a handful of times. Its target antigen remains unknown. The sample holds no much larger clone one base away, and base qualities are not on file. The germline V gene sets CDR1 to SGHRS and CDR2 to YFSETQ. The V and J ends are trimmed by 4 bases and 4 bases, leaving 15 bases between them. The CDR3 numbers 14 residues from cysteine through phenylalanine. Of the read, only the CDR3 DNA is kept; its 42 bases are in frame from base 1. The study was a case-control design nested within a healthcare worker cohort in London, UK, with weekly nasopharyngeal swab PCR tests and blood sampling. Between 23 and 31 March 2020, the week of the UK lockdown, healthcare workers were enrolled and then followed up weekly for as long as 16 weeks. The sample belongs to a study of early T cells in non-severe SARS-CoV-2 infection (dated by TCRdb to the early 2020s). For the wider study: TCR sequencing used bulk RNA from unsorted whole blood, so alpha and beta chains could not be paired.

General conclusions and limits of the study: VDJdb matching was skewed toward anti-spike CD8 responses and likely underestimated virus-specific expansions by missing private and CD4 specificities.

The library was obtained by 5' RACE. Sequencer: NextSeq 500. Unique molecular identifiers were attached to individual cDNA molecules in the TCR library protocol so that sequencing error and PCR bias could be corrected. Both TCR alpha and beta chains were sequenced, and tight co-correlation was observed between alpha and beta sequence abundances in each sample. On the study's bioinformatics: V gene, J gene and CDR3 annotation of TCR sequences was performed with Decombinator V4. Expanded TCRs were defined as changing significantly between any two time points under a Poisson model with p below 0.0001. Abundances of TCRs were expressed as counts per million after normalisation to the total number of TCRs sequenced in each sample. MAIT TCRs were defined by TRAV1-2 paired with TRAJ12, TRAJ20 or TRAJ33, and iNKT TCRs by TRAV10 paired with TRAJ18. A search of VDJdb, accessed on 1 November 2021, was run for TCRs annotated to CMV, EBV and SARS-CoV-2, with TCRs annotated for multiple antigens excluded. Starting from the raw public reads, TCRdb applied fastp trimming at Q25, assembled clones with MiXCR and retained in-frame beta chains. Here each entry gathers all rows of one CDR3 protein and keeps the most common genes and DNA. The V and J calls were determined by TCRdb, not by the authors. The sample table contains tens of thousands of distinct CDR3 sequences; only one count was recorded for approximately 12% of them. The top ten hold about 4.6% of the sample.

This chain is built from TRBV5-1 and TRBJ2-7; no D gene can be assigned with confidence. This clonotype was sampled from an adult who was a healthcare worker with PCR-confirmed SARS-CoV-2 infection or an uninfected control (not recorded which). The sample consisted of whole blood, taken at baseline. The CDR3 here reads CASSPDLRRYEQYF. The DNA reads TGCGCCAGCAGCCCGGACCTTAGAAGGTACGAGCAGTACTTC.